One and the same sample provided the 8 T cell receptor beta chains below, sequenced in a study of OX40 agonist ivuxolimab in advanced cancers. The protocol was immunoSEQ multiplex PCR, while the TCRdb copy is restricted to in-frame clones and leaves out a portion. The data show approximately 45,000 clones, about 93% seen once. The sample here was CD4+ or CD8+ T cells sorted from blood, taken in a trial of the OX40 agonist ivuxolimab. All receptors derive from an adult with an advanced solid tumor such as melanoma, head and neck, liver or kidney cancer.

The chain links TRBV5-1 to TRBJ2-3; D is uncertain. Germline V gives CDR1 SGHRS, CDR2 YFSETQ. There are 13 residues in the CDR3. Between the trimmed V and J ends, which lost 0 bases and 6 bases, there was a span of 8 bases. The CDR3 here is CASSLAPPDTQYF. The CDR3, as DNA: TGCGCCAGCAGCTTGGCCCCCCCCGATACGCAGTATTTT.

The CDR3: CASSASFQAFF. The CDR3 coding sequence is TGCGCCAGCAGTGCCTCGTTTCAGGCTTTCTTT. The chain employs TRBV23-1 and TRBJ1-1, with D hard to call. TRBV23-1 has ORF status, its function being uncertain. CDR3 size: 11 residues. Trimming removed 5 bases at V and 11 bases at J, with 12 bases between.

This chain joins TRBV5-1 and TRBJ2-7; tentative D call: TRBD2 (6 bases). V lost 0 bases, J lost 4 bases, and 8 bases lay in between. The CDR3 consists of 13 residues. Per the germline V gene, CDR1 is SGHRS and CDR2 is YFSETQ. The DNA for the CDR3 is TGCGCCAGCAGCTTGGCCGCGGGATACGAGCAGTACTTC. Residues: CASSLAAGYEQYF. Complete variable domain (other parts from reference TRBV5-1 and TRBJ2-7): KAGVTQTPRYLIKTRGQQVTLSCSPISGHRSVSWYQQTPGQGLQFLFEYFSETQRNKGNFPGRFSGRQFSNSRSEMNVSTLELGDSALYLCASSLAAGYEQYFGPGTRLTVT.

The chain combines TRBV15 with TRBJ2-2, with 8 bases fitting TRBD1. The junction had 5 bases not matched to a gene; V was cut back by 0 bases and J by 2 bases. The CDR3 covers 17 residues. Looked up from germline, CDR1 is LNHNV and CDR2 is YYDKDF (reference sequence). The CDR3 sequence: CATSRDLGTGNTGELFF. The DNA of the CDR3 is TGTGCCACCAGCAGAGATCTCGGGACAGGAAACACCGGGGAGCTGTTTTTT.

The chain combines TRBV6-1 with TRBJ2-1; possibly TRBD1 or TRBD2 for D (5 bases each). Germline V gives CDR1 MNHNS, CDR2 SASEGT. CDR3 length: 17 amino acids. The V end was cut by 1 base, the J end by 0 bases, with 13 bases between. The CDR3 nucleotides read TGTGCCAGCAGTGAAGAGGGACCACCCAGCTCCTACAATGAGCAGTTCTTC. It specifies CASSEEGPPSSYNEQFF.

This chain uses TRBV28 with TRBJ1-5; D ambiguous. The CDR3 has 14 amino acids. The V gene's germline CDR1 is MDHEN and CDR2 SYDVKM. V lost 2 bases and J 6 bases, leaving 11 bases between the germline ends. The CDR3 DNA sequence: TGTGCCAGCAGTTTAGTAGGGTCCGCTCAGCCCCAGCATTTT. Its translation: CASSLVGSAQPQHF. The full variable domain, rest sourced from reference TRBV28 and TRBJ1-5, is DVKVTQSSRYLVKRTGEKVFLECVQDMDHENMFWYRQDPGLGLRLIYFSYDVKMKEKGDIPEGYSVSREKKERFSLILESASTNQTSMYLCASSLVGSAQPQHFGDGTRLSIL.

This clone was seen more than once but under ten times. V and J are TRBV19 and TRBJ1-3; D is unclear. V lost 5 bases, J lost 4 bases, and 15 bases lay in between. Germline V gene lookup returns CDR1 LNHDA and CDR2 SQIVND (reference sequence). The CDR3 covers 15 residues. CDR3 bases: TGTGCCAGTAGTTCCCCGGCGGTGAAAGGAAACACCATATATTTT. It is translated as CASSSPAVKGNTIYF.

This rearrangement joins TRBV5-8 to TRBJ2-3; no reliable D call. This CDR3 is 15 amino acids long. V shed 2 bases and J shed 0 bases, with 10 bases lying between them. The germline gives CDR1 SGHTS, CDR2 YDEGEE. The CDR3 nucleotides are TGTGCCAGCAGCTTTAGCACAACTAGCACAGATACGCAGTATTTT. Encoded protein: CASSFSTTSTDTQYF.